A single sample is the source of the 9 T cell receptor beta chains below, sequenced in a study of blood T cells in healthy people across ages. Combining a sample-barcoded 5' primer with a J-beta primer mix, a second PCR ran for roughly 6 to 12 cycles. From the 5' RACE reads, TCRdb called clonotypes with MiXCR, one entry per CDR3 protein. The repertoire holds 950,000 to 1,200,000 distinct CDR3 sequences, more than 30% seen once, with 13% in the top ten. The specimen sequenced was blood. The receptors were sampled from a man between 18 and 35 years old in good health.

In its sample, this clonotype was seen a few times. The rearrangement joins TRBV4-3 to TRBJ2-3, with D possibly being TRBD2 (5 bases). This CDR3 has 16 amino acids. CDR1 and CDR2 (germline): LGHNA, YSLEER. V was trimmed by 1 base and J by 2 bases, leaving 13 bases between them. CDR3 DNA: TGCGCCAGCAGCCAAGGGTGGGAGCGGTACACAGATACGCAGTATTTT. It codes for CASSQGWERYTDTQYF.

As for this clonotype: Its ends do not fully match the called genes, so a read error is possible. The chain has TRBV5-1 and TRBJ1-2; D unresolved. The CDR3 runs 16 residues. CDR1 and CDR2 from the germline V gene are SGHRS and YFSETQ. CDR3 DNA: TGCGCCAACAGCTTGGCATCCGGATACCGGTCCCATGGCTACACCTTC. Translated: CANSLASGYRSHGYTF. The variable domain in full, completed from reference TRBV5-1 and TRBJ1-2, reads KAGVTQTPRYLIKTRGQQVTLSCSPISGHRSVSWYQQTPGQGLQFLFEYFSETQRNKGNFPGRFSGRQFSNSRSEMNVSTLELGDSALYLCANSLASGYRSHGYTFGSGTRLTVV.

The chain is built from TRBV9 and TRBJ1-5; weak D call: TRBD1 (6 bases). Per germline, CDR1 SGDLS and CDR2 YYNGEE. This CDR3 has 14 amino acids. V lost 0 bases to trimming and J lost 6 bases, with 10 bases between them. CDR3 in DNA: TGTGCCAGCAGCGTAGACACGGACAGTCAGCCCCAGCATTTT. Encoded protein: CASSVDTDSQPQHF.

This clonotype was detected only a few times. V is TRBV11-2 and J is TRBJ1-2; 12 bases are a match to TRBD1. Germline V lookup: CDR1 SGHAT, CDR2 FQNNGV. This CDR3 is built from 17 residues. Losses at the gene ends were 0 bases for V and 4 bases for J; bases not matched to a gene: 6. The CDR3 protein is CASSLDGTGGPTYGYTF. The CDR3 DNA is TGTGCCAGCAGCTTAGATGGGACAGGGGGCCCGACCTATGGCTACACCTTC.

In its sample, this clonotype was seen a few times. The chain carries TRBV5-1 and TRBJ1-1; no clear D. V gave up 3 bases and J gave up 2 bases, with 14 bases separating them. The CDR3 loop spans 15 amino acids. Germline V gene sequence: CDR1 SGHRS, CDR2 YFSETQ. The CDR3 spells CASSSNSLTNTEAFF. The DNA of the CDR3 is TGCGCCAGCAGCTCCAACAGCCTCACCAACACTGAAGCTTTCTTT.

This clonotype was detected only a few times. CDR3 in DNA: TGTGCCAGCAGTTTCGCGGTCGGGGAGACCCAGTACTTC. Its translation is CASSFAVGETQYF. The V gene is TRBV6-5, the J gene TRBJ2-5, with D unclear. V was pared by 4 bases and J by 5 bases, with 11 bases between. CDR3 length: 13 residues. CDR1 MNHEY and CDR2 SVGAGI come from the germline V gene.

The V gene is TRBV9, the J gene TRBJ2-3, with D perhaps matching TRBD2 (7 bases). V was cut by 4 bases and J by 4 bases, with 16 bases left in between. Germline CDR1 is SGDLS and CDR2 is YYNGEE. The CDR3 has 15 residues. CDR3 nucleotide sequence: TGTGCCAGCAGCCTTTTAGGGGGGGATGCAGATACGCAGTATTTT. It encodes CASSLLGGDADTQYF.

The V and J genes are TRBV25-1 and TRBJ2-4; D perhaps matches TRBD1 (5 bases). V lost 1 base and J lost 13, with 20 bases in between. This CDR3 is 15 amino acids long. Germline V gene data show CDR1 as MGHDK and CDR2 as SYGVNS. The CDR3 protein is CASSEWQGFYNEQYF. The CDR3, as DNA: TGTGCCAGCAGTGAATGGCAGGGTTTCTACAATGAGCAGTACTTC.

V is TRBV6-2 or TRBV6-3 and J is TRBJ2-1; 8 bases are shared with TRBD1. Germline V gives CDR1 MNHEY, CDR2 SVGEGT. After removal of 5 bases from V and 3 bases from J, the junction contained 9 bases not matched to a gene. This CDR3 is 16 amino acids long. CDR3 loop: CASSESTGAHYNEQFF. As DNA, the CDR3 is TGTGCCAGCAGTGAATCGACAGGGGCACACTACAATGAGCAGTTCTTC.